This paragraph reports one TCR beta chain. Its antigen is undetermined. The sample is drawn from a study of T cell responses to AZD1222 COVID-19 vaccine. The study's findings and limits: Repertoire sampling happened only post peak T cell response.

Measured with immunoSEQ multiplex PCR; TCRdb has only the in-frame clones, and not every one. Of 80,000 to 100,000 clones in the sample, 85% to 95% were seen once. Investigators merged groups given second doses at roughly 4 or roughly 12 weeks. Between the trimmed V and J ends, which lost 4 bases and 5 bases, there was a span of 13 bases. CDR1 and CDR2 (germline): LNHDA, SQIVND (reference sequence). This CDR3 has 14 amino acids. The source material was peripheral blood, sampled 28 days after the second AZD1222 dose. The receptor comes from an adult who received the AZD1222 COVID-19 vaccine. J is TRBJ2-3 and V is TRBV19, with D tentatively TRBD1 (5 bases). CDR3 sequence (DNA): TGTGCCAGTAGTAGGAGAAGGGGTCAAGATACGCAGTATTTT. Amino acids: CASSRRRGQDTQYF.